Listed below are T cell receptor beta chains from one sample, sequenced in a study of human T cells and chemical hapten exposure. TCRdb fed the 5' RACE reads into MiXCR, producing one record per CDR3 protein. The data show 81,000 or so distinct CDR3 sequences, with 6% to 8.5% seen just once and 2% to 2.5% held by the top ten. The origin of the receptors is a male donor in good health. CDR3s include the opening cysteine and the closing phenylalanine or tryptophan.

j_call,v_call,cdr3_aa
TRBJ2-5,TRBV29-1,CSVEGLEETQYF
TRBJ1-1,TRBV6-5,CASSYFPGVNTEAFF
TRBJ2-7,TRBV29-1,CSAILPTPTRYEQYF
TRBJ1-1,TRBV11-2,CASSLQDLVEAFF
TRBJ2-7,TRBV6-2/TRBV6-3,CASSPGRQYEQYF
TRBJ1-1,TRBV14,CASSQYRGLGYRTEAFF
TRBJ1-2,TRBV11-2,CASSLVDRGLYGYTF
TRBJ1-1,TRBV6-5,CASSYSRGLNTEAFF
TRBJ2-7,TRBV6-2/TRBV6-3,CASNWDYNSYEQYF
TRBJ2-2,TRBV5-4,CASSLDPSLNTGELFF
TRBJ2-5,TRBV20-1,CSARERGRQETQYF
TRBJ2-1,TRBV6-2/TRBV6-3,CASSSPDRGHEQFF
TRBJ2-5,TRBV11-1,CASSGGTGRETQYF
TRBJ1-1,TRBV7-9,CASSLGRAGYTEAFF
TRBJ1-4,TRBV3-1,CASSLDRGYEKLFF
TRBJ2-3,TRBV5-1,CASSLVPETSTDTQYF
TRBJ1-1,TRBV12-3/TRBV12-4,CASRGDRSTNEAFF
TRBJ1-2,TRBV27,CASSFQGNYGYTF
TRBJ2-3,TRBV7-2,CASSPMGGTDTQYF
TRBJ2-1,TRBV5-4,CASSKGASYEQFF
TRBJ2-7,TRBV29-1,CSVVTRGPPYEQYF
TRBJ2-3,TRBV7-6,CASSSPPDRDSDTQYF
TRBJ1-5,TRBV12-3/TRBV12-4,CASSLKGNQPQHF
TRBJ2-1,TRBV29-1,CSVPGEGLNEQFF
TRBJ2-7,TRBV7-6,CASSAPTRGLDEQYF
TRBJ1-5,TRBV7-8,CASSLRTGVFWTQHF
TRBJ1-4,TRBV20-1,CSAKAGVPTNEKLFF
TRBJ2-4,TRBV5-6,CASSLARSIQYF
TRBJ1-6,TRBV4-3,CASSPSNGSPSSPLHF
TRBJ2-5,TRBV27,CASSFSPSPETQYF
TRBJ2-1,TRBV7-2,CASSEDTSYNEQFF